This is a list of T cell receptor beta chains from one sample in a study of blood T cells in healthy people across ages. Using its own MiXCR run on the 5' RACE reads, TCRdb lists one record per CDR3 protein. This sample has 1.8 million or so distinct CDR3 sequences, with 35% to 50% found just once. Specimen: blood. These receptors all stem from a human donor in good health. Both conserved end residues are part of each CDR3. A D gene is named only where the DNA matches it firmly. Clone size is given for some rows only: seen once, a few or many times, or a class if the clone is expanded.

TRBD1	-	17	TRBV7-2	TRBJ1-5	CASSRTGPTGSNQPQHF	TGTGCCAGCAGCAGGACAGGGCCAACAGGTAGCAATCAGCCCCAGCATTTT
TRBD2	-	16	TRBV2	TRBJ2-5	CASSKHRTSGGETQYF	TGTGCCAGCAGTAAACACCGGACTAGCGGGGGAGAGACCCAGTACTTC
-	-	15	TRBV12-5	TRBJ2-1	CASGLGRSSYNEQFF	TGTGCTAGTGGTCTCGGTCGGAGCTCCTACAATGAGCAGTTCTTC
-	-	13	TRBV6-2/TRBV6-3	TRBJ2-7	CASSYSDGNEQYF	TGTGCCAGCAGTTACTCGGACGGGAACGAGCAGTACTTC
-	-	16	TRBV7-3	TRBJ2-3	CASSLPRSSGTDTQYF	TGTGCCAGCAGCTTACCGAGGTCTAGCGGCACAGATACGCAGTATTTT
TRBD1	-	14	TRBV29-1	TRBJ2-5	CSVTGGDRHLTQYF	TGCAGCGTTACAGGGGGCGACCGCCATCTGACCCAGTACTTC
-	few	14	TRBV6-5	TRBJ2-2	CASSYSTATGELFF	TGTGCCAGCAGTTACTCGACGGCCACCGGGGAGCTGTTTTTT
TRBD1	few	15	TRBV15	TRBJ1-6	CATSLTGINDSPLHF	TGTGCCACCAGCTTGACAGGGATCAACGATTCACCCCTCCACTTT
-	-	15	TRBV7-9	TRBJ2-5	CASRPTGGGRETQYF	TGTGCCAGCAGGCCCACCGGTGGGGGAAGAGAGACCCAGTACTTC
-	few	15	TRBV5-1	TRBJ2-4	CASSYLTGTAGEQYF	TGCGCCAGCAGTTATCTGACAGGGACCGCGGGGGAGCAGTACTTC
-	few	13	TRBV5-5	TRBJ2-1	CASSLGPPNEQFF	TGTGCCAGCAGCTTGGGACCCCCAAATGAGCAGTTCTTC
-	many	17	TRBV14	TRBJ2-5	CASSGIGGRGIQETQYF	TGTGCCAGCAGCGGGATCGGGGGCAGGGGGATCCAAGAGACCCAGTACTTC
-	-	13	TRBV7-9	TRBJ2-3	CASSSSGGRTQYF	TGTGCCAGCAGCAGCTCAGGCGGGCGTACGCAGTATTTT
TRBD1	few	16	TRBV15	TRBJ2-5	CATSVGTGDVGETQYF	TGTGCCACCAGCGTCGGGACAGGGGATGTCGGGGAGACCCAGTACTTC
-	few	16	TRBV21-1	TRBJ1-3	CASSPPTGISGNTIYF	TGTGCCAGCAGCCCGCCAACAGGGATCTCTGGAAACACCATATATTTT
-	-	13	TRBV5-1	TRBJ2-1	CASRWGPGDEQFF	TGCGCCAGCAGGTGGGGCCCTGGGGATGAGCAGTTCTTC
-	-	12	TRBV12-3/TRBV12-4	TRBJ1-4	CASSLAGHKLFF	TGTGCCAGCAGTTTAGCGGGGCACAAACTGTTTTTT
-	few	15	TRBV10-3	TRBJ1-2	CAISEPSRGRGGYTF	TGTGCCATCAGTGAGCCGAGCCGGGGGCGCGGCGGCTACACCTTC
-	-	15	TRBV29-1	TRBJ1-2	CSVEDMRDANYGYTF	TGCAGCGTTGAAGATATGCGAGACGCTAACTATGGCTACACCTTC
TRBD1	few	13	TRBV6-4	TRBJ1-5	CASSVDREQPQHF	TGTGCCAGCAGTGTCGACAGGGAGCAGCCCCAGCATTTT
-	-	12	TRBV12-3/TRBV12-4	TRBJ1-1	CASSLFVGTAFF	TGTGCCAGCAGTTTATTTGTGGGAACAGCTTTCTTT
-	-	15	TRBV4-1	TRBJ1-2	CACSLRLGANYGYTF	TGCGCCTGCAGCCTACGCCTCGGGGCTAACTATGGCTACACCTTC
TRBD1	few	17	TRBV28	TRBJ2-1	CASSLGFPGQEENEQFF	TGTGCCAGCAGTTTAGGCTTCCCGGGACAGGAGGAGAATGAGCAGTTCTTC
-	once	14	TRBV20-1	TRBJ1-2	CSVPGTPGTYGYTF	TGCAGTGTTCCCGGGACACCTGGGACCTATGGCTACACCTTC
-	-	15	TRBV5-6	TRBJ2-5	CASSWGVGVAETQYF	TGTGCCAGCAGCTGGGGGGTTGGTGTCGCCGAGACCCAGTACTTC
TRBD2	few	17	TRBV4-3	TRBJ2-7	CASSQGRQLAGGYEQYF	TGCGCCAGCAGCCAAGGAAGGCAGCTAGCGGGGGGATACGAGCAGTACTTC
-	few	13	TRBV29-1	TRBJ2-7	CSVKTASSYEQYF	TGCAGCGTTAAGACGGCCAGCTCCTACGAGCAGTACTTC
TRBD1	few	15	TRBV20-1	TRBJ1-2	CSARGPGQGNYGYTF	TGCAGTGCTAGAGGTCCGGGACAGGGGAACTATGGCTACACCTTC
TRBD1	few	15	TRBV6-5	TRBJ1-2	CASIPPLGQGHGYTF	TGTGCCAGCATCCCCCCCCTGGGACAGGGACATGGCTACACCTTC
-	-	13	TRBV9	TRBJ1-1	CASSVGDTTEAFF	TGTGCCAGCAGCGTTGGGGACACCACTGAAGCTTTCTTT